The clone carrying this T cell receptor (beta chain) was counted between two and nine times. What it binds is not known. CDR1 and CDR2 from the germline V gene are SQVTM and ANQGSEA. The CDR3 contains 14 residues. Trimming took 5 bases from V and 2 from J; bases not matched to a gene: 7. Via CD45RO/CCR7/CD25/CD127/CD95/CD27, cells of the CD4+ naive, central memory, regulatory and stem cell-like memory subsets were sorted. These data come from a study of beta chain features in type 1 diabetes. General study results and limits: Patients' naive, central memory and Treg TCRB repertoires seemed closer to one another than those of healthy donors. Overrepresentation of cells with high TCR expression could result from cDNA sequencing.

Every bit of the isolated RNA underwent reverse transcription, so sequencing read expressed TCRB transcripts. Roughly 3.5 million reads per sample were averaged for naive, central memory and regulatory samples. Repertoires were generated with immunoSEQ multiplex PCR, while TCRdb's copy carries only in-frame clones and drops some. The sample comprises 200,000 to 250,000 clones, approximately 11% of which are singletons, and approximately 1.5% rests with the top ten. The receptor's source is a man in his late teens or twenties in good health. This rearrangement joins TRBV29-1 to TRBJ2-7; the match to TRBD1 covers 9 bases. Input material: central memory CD4+ T cells from blood. In DNA form, the CDR3 reads TGCAGCGTTTCCCCGACAGGGGGAACCTACGAGCAGTACTTC. This codes for CSVSPTGGTYEQYF.